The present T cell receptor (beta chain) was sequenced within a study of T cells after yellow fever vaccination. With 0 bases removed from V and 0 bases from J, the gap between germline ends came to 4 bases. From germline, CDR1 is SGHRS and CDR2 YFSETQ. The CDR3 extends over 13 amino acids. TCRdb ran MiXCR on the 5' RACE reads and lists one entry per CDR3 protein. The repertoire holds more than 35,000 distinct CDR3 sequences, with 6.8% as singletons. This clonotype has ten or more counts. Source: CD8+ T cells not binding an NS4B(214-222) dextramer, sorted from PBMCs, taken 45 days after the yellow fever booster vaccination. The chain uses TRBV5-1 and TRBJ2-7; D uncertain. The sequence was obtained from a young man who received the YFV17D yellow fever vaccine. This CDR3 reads CASSLAGSYEQYF. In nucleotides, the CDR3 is TGCGCCAGCAGCTTGGCCGGCTCCTACGAGCAGTACTTC. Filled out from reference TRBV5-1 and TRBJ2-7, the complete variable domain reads KAGVTQTPRYLIKTRGQQVTLSCSPISGHRSVSWYQQTPGQGLQFLFEYFSETQRNKGNFPGRFSGRQFSNSRSEMNVSTLELGDSALYLCASSLAGSYEQYFGPGTRLTVT.